This T cell receptor beta chain was recorded in a study of T cell responses to AZD1222 COVID-19 vaccine. Study-wide findings and caveats: Spike-specific TCR depth and breadth grew after two AZD1222 doses. Only a handful of people who got AZD1222 tested seropositive at baseline.

Profiling relied on immunoSEQ multiplex PCR, and the TCRdb table lists in-frame clones only, not all of them. The repertoire includes around 120,000 clones, approximately 90% of them detected once, and roughly 10% sits in the top ten. This clone was counted once. Its matching antigen is unknown. Specimen: peripheral blood, collected on day 0 of MenACWY control vaccination. The sequence was obtained from an adult in good health.

This CDR3 reads CSAPLRGGYTF. For the CDR3, the DNA is TGCAGTGCACCACTCAGGGGCGGCTACACCTTC. This sequence joins TRBV20-1 and TRBJ1-2, with a tentative D call TRBD1 (6 bases). Looked up from germline, CDR1 is DFQATT and CDR2 is SNEGSKA (reference sequence). V shed 6 bases and J shed 8 bases, with 13 bases lying between them. This CDR3 comprises 11 residues.